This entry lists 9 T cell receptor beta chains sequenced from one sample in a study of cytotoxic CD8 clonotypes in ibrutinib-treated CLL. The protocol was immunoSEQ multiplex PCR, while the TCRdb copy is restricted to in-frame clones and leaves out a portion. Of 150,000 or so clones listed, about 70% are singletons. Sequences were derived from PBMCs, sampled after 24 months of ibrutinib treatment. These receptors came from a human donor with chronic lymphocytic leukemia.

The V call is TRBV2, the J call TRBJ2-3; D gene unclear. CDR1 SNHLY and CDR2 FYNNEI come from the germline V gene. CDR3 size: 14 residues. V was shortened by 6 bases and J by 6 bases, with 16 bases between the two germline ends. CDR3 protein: CASSPRGVGDTQYF. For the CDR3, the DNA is TGTGCCAGCAGCCCTCGTGGGGTGGGGGATACGCAGTATTTT.

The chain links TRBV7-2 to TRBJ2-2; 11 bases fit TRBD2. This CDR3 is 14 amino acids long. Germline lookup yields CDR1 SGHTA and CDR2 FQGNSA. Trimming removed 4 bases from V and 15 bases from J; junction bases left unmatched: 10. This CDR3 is CASSSPGTSGRVFF. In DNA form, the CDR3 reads TGTGCCAGCAGCTCCCCCGGGACTAGCGGTAGGGTGTTTTTT.

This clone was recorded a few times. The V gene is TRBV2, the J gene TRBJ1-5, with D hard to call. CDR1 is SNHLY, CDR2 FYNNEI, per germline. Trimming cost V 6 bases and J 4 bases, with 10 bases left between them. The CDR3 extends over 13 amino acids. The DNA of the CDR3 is TGTGCCAGCAGCACCGATGGGAATCAGCCCCAGCATTTT. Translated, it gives CASSTDGNQPQHF.

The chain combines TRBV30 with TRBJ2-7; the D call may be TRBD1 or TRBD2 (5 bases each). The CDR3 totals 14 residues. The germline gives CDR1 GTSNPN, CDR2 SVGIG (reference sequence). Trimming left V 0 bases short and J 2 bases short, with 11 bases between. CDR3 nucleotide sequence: TGTGCCTGGAGTGTTACTTGGGACCCCTACGAGCAGTACTTC. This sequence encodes CAWSVTWDPYEQYF.

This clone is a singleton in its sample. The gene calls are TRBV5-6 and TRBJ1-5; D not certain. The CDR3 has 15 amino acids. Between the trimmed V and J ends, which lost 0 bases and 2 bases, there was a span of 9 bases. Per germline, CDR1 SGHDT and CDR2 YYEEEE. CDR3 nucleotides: TGTGCCAGCAGCTTGGGTCCCTTGGGCAATCAGCCCCAGCATTTT. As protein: CASSLGPLGNQPQHF.

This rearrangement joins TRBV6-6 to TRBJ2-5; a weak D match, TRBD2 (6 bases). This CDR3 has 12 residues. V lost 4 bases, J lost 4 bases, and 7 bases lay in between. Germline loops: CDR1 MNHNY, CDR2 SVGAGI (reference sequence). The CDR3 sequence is CASSFGGETQYF. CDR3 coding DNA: TGTGCCAGCAGTTTCGGGGGAGAGACCCAGTACTTC.

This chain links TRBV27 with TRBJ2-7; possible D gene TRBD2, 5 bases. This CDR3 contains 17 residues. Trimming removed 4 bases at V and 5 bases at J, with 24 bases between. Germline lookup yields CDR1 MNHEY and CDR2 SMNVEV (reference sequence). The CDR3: CASSSDFSGYEVHEQYF. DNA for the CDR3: TGTGCCAGCAGTTCGGACTTTTCGGGCTACGAGGTCCACGAGCAGTACTTC.

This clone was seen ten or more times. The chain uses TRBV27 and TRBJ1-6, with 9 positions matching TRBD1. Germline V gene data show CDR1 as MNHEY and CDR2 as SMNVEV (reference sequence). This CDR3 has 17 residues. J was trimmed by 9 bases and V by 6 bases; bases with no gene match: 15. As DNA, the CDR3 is TGTGCCAGCAGCCACCTTTTTGTATCGGGACAGGGTTCACCCCTCCACTTT. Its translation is CASSHLFVSGQGSPLHF.

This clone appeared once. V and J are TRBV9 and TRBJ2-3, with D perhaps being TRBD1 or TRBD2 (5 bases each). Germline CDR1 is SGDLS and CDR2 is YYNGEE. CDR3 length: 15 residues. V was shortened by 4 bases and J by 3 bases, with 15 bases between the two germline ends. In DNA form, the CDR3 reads TGTGCCAGCAGCCCCGGGGTAGCAGGGACAGATACGCAGTATTTT. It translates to CASSPGVAGTDTQYF.